Given below is one T cell receptor (beta chain) in context. What it binds is unknown. These data belong to a study of identifying expanded T cells in peripheral blood. The assay was immunoSEQ multiplex PCR, and TCRdb's table has in-frame clones only and misses some. The sample shows around 60,000 clones, around four fifths of them seen only once. Germline loops: CDR1 SGHVS, CDR2 FQNEAQ. The CDR3 is made up of 13 amino acids. V shed 7 bases and J 8 bases; nucleotides not matched to a gene: 9. Healthy donors had no documented immune events, such as infections, while sampled. Study findings and constraints: Technical replicates showed roughly 1.2 changed clones; two weeks 15 to 20; four weeks 19. Variance in clone template counts between approximately two-week samples significantly increased with total template count across all healthy donors.

The rearrangement uses TRBV7-8 and TRBJ1-2; 8 bases line up with TRBD1. The origin of this receptor is a person aged 18-70 years in good health. The specimen was blood. CDR3 nucleotide sequence: TGTGCCAGCACCCGCACAGGGGGAAAAGGCTACACCTTC. Protein sequence: CASTRTGGKGYTF.